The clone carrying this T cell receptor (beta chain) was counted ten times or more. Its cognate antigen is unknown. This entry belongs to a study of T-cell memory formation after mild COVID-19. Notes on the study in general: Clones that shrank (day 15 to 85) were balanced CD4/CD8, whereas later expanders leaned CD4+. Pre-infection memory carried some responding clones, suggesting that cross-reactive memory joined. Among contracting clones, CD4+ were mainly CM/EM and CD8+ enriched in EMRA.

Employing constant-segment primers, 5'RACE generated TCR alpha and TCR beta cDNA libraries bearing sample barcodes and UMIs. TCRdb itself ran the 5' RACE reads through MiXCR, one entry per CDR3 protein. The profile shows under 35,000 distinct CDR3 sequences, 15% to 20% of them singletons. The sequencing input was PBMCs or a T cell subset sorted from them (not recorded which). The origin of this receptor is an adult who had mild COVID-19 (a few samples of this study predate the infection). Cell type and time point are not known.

CDR3 coding DNA: TGTGCCAGCAGTACTAGCGGGAGATCCTACAATGAGCAGTTCTTC. Translation: CASSTSGRSYNEQFF. This chain links TRBV12-3 or TRBV12-4 with TRBJ2-1, with 11 bases aligning to TRBD2. This CDR3 contains 15 residues. V lost 5 bases and J lost 1; bases outside the gene matches: 1.